Sequencing of this T cell receptor (beta chain) was carried out in a study of shared clonotypes between healthy human individuals. Study-wide points: Memory subsets generally showed smaller estimated richness than naive subsets did.

This clone was observed a single time. Antigen: not known. It was CD45RO-negative cells, positively selected for CCR7, that made up naive CD8 cells, with terminally differentiated effector memory CD45RA+ cells excluded. Donors, without exception, were Caucasian adults residing in Nashville, Tennessee. Deep was the level used in running the assay. Per the authors' pipeline: Filtering differed, since immunoSEQ gave only junction sequences and no quality scores. The table came from immunoSEQ multiplex PCR; TCRdb's copy has only in-frame clones and leaves some out. V and J calls and clone size are as listed in that table; D and trimming were resolved from the DNA. The table records around 580,000 clones, 95% to 98% of them present only once. The CDR3 covers 16 residues. From germline, CDR1 is SGDLS and CDR2 YYNGEE. Trimming cost V 3 bases and J 7 bases; bases outside gene matches: 5.

The chain uses TRBV9 and TRBJ2-2; 14 bases line up with TRBD2. The specimen sequenced was naive CD8+ T cells sorted from blood. This sequence was found in a man between 25 and 39 years old in good health. The CDR3 DNA reads as TGTGCCAGCAGCGATGGGACTAGCGGGAGCATCGGGGAGCTGTTTTTT. It is translated as CASSDGTSGSIGELFF. The full variable domain, completed using reference TRBV9 and TRBJ2-2, is DSGVTQTPKHLITATGQRVTLRCSPRSGDLSVYWYQQSLDQGLQFLIQYYNGEERAKGNILERFSAQQFPDLHSELNLSSLELGDSALYFCASSDGTSGSIGELFFGEGSRLTVL.